The sequence of this T cell receptor (beta chain) was determined in a study of blood T cell repertoires in COVID-19. Study background: COVID-19 samples collected from the United States, Italy and Spain covered acute and convalescent phases. T cells, B-cell-depleted T cells, or PBMCs supplied cDNA or gDNA.

Only in-frame clones appear in the TCRdb table, and some are missing; sequencing was by immunoSEQ multiplex PCR. The data show some 75,000 clones, roughly 91% seen once. This CDR3 is built from 16 residues. Germline V gene data show CDR1 as SGHRS and CDR2 as YFSETQ. The V segment lost 0 bases and the J segment 1 base; nucleotides outside the gene matches: 0. Sequenced sample: peripheral blood. The rearrangement links TRBV5-1 to TRBJ2-2; 10 nucleotides align to TRBD1. The receptor was isolated from a man aged 55-75 years with acute or convalescent COVID-19. CDR3 sequence reads: CASSLGDRGNTGELFF. CDR3 nucleotides: TGCGCCAGCAGCTTGGGGGACAGGGGGAACACCGGGGAGCTGTTTTTT.